This TCR beta chain was obtained from a study of blood T cell repertoires in COVID-19. Study background: Whether acute or convalescent, the COVID-19 samples came from the United States, Italy and Spain. T cells, B-cell-depleted T cells, or PBMCs provided the cDNA or gDNA that served as material.

V was shortened by 1 base and J by 7 bases, with 17 bases between the two germline ends. Germline loops: CDR1 MGHDK, CDR2 SYGVNS. The CDR3 consists of 16 residues. In the study's own analysis: Amplification of reference gene primers was used by the study to estimate nucleated cell counts. The table came from immunoSEQ multiplex PCR; TCRdb's copy has only in-frame clones and leaves some out. V, J and clone size were drawn from that table, and D and trimming were deduced from the DNA. In the table there are about 82,000 clones, around four fifths of which are singletons. This receptor was identified in a man older than 75 with active or convalescent COVID-19. What was sequenced was peripheral blood. The V call is TRBV25-1, the J call TRBJ1-5, with a weak D call TRBD1 (5 bases). CDR3 residues: CASSESLGGVGQPQHF. The CDR3, as DNA: TGTGCCAGCAGTGAATCCCTGGGGGGGGTAGGGCAGCCCCAGCATTTT.